These T cell receptor beta chains were read from a single sample in a study of vaccination effects on CD4 cells after COVID-19. The antigens of these receptors remain unknown. Some clones are missing from TCRdb's copy, which holds only in-frame ones; the method was immunoSEQ multiplex PCR. The sample has under 80,000 clones; about 78% are singletons. Sequences were derived from CD4+ T cells from PBMCs cultured with SARS-CoV-2 spike peptides, sampled before COVID-19 vaccination. The receptors derive from a human donor who received a COVID-19 vaccine. Both conserved end residues are part of each CDR3. D genes are given only for firm matches. Size is stated for part of the rows, as once, few or many counts, or as a class when the clone is expanded.

size	V	D	J	DNA	CDR3
-	TRBV29-1	-	TRBJ1-2	TGCAGCGTTGAAGGCAGGGCTAACTATGGCTACACCTTC	CSVEGRANYGYTF
-	TRBV28	TRBD1	TRBJ1-6	TGTGCCAGCGTAAGGGGGCGGATGACCTATAATTCACCCCTCCACTTT	CASVRGRMTYNSPLHF
-	TRBV5-1	TRBD1	TRBJ1-2	TGCGCCAGCAGCTCACAGGGGTCTGACGGCTACACCTTC	CASSSQGSDGYTF
-	TRBV7-2	-	TRBJ1-1	TGTGCCAGCAGCTTCTCAATGAACACTGAAGCTTTCTTT	CASSFSMNTEAFF
-	TRBV5-1	-	TRBJ1-4	TGCGCCAGCAGCTTTGGTCTGTTCGAGGAAAAACTGTTTTTT	CASSFGLFEEKLFF
medium-sized	TRBV5-1	-	TRBJ2-5	TGCGCCAGCAGCTTGCAAGGGGAAGAGACCCAGTACTTC	CASSLQGEETQYF
-	TRBV6-5	-	TRBJ1-4	TGTGCCAGCAGGGGGCTCTCTAATGAAAAACTGTTTTTT	CASRGLSNEKLFF
-	TRBV7-9	-	TRBJ2-2	TGTGCCAGCAGCTCCGGGTCCTACACCGGGGAGCTGTTTTTT	CASSSGSYTGELFF
-	TRBV7-2	-	TRBJ2-3	TGTGCCAGCAGCTTAGCCTTTGGCACAGATACGCAGTATTTT	CASSLAFGTDTQYF
few	TRBV6-6	-	TRBJ1-1	TGTGCCAGCAGTTACTCGAACACTGAAGCTTTCTTT	CASSYSNTEAFF
-	TRBV7-9	-	TRBJ1-4	TGTGCCAGCAGCTCAAATTATGAAAAACTGTTTTTT	CASSSNYEKLFF
-	TRBV18	-	TRBJ1-5	TGTGCCAGCTCACATGCAGGGGATGCTCAGCCCCAGCATTTT	CASSHAGDAQPQHF
once	TRBV19	-	TRBJ2-5	TGTGCCAGTAGTATAGTATCCGGGCAGGGAGAGACCCAGTACTTC	CASSIVSGQGETQYF
-	TRBV9	TRBD2	TRBJ2-2	TGTGCCAGCAGCGTAGCGGCTAGCGGGGGGGCCGGGGAGCTGTTTTTT	CASSVAASGGAGELFF
-	TRBV4-1	-	TRBJ1-4	TGCGCCAGCAGCCAAGAGGGGGCCGGTGAAAAACTGTTTTTT	CASSQEGAGEKLFF
-	TRBV6-5	TRBD2	TRBJ2-5	TGTGCCAGCAGGACCCGGGGGGGAATCCAAGAGACCCAGTACTTC	CASRTRGGIQETQYF
-	TRBV6-1	-	TRBJ1-1	TGTGCCAGCAGTGAGCACATAAACACTGAAGCTTTCTTT	CASSEHINTEAFF
-	TRBV7-6	TRBD2	TRBJ2-1	TGTGCCAGCAGCGAAGTGGTAATAGCGGGGACCTACAACGAGCAGTTCTTC	CASSEVVIAGTYNEQFF
once	TRBV6-5	-	TRBJ1-2	TGTGCCAGCAGCAGGGTGTTGAGAGGAGGCTACACCTTC	CASSRVLRGGYTF
-	TRBV6-2/TRBV6-3	TRBD2	TRBJ2-3	TGTGCCAGCAGTTACACGACTAGCGGGGGGAGCACAGATACGCAGTATTTT	CASSYTTSGGSTDTQYF
-	TRBV5-1	-	TRBJ1-1	TGCGCCAGCAGCTTGGATGTGTACACTGAAGCTTTCTTT	CASSLDVYTEAFF
-	TRBV6-5	TRBD2	TRBJ2-5	TGTGCCAGCAGAATGACTAGCCTCCAAGAGACCCAGTACTTC	CASRMTSLQETQYF
few	TRBV6-5	TRBD1	TRBJ1-2	TGTGCCAGCAGGTCGACAGGGAACGATGTCTACACCTTC	CASRSTGNDVYTF
-	TRBV6-6	-	TRBJ1-4	TGTGCCAGCAAAGAGTTGGCAACTAATGAAAAACTGTTTTTT	CASKELATNEKLFF
-	TRBV5-4	-	TRBJ2-3	TGTGCCAGCAGCTTCCAGGGGATGAGCACAGATACGCAGTATTTT	CASSFQGMSTDTQYF